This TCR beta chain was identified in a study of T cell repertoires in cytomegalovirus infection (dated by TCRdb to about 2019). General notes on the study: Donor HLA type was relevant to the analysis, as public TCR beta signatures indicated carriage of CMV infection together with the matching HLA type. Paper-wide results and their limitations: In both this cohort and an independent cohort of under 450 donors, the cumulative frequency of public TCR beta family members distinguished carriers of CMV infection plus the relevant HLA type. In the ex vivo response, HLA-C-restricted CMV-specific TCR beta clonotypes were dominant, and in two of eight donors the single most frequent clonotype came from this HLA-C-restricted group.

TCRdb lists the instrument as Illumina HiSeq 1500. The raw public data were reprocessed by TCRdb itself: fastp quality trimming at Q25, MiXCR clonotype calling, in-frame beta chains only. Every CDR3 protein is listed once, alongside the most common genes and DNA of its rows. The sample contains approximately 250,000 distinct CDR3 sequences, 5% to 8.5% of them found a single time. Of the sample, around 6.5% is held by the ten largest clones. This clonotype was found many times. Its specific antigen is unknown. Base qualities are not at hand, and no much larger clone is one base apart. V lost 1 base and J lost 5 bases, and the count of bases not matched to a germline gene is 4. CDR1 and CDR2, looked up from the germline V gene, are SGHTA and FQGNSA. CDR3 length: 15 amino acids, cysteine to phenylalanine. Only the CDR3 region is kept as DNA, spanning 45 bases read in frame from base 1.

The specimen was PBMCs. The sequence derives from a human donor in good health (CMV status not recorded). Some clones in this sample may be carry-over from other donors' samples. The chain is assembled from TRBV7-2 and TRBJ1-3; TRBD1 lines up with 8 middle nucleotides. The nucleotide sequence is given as TGTGCCAGCAGCTTAGTGACAGGGGTACGAAACACCATATATTTT. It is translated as CASSLVTGVRNTIYF. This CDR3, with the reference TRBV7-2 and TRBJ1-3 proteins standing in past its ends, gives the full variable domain GAGVSQSPSNKVTEKGKDVELRCDPISGHTALYWYRQSLGQGLEFLIYFQGNSAPDKSGLPSDRFSAERTGGSVSTLTIQRTQQEDSAVYLCASSLVTGVRNTIYFGEGSWLTVV.